The next 18 T cell receptor beta chains were all read from a single sample in a study of cytomegalovirus exposure and HLA in healthy donors. PCR involved 60 Vbeta and 13 Jbeta primers. Only in-frame clones appear in the TCRdb table, and some are missing; sequencing was by immunoSEQ multiplex PCR. This sample has roughly 100,000 clones, with approximately 70% found just once. The sequencing input was PBMCs. Receptor source: a man aged 25 to 45 in good health and CMV-seronegative.

This rearrangement joins TRBV28 to TRBJ1-2; D is uncertain. Germline CDR1 is MDHEN and CDR2 is SYDVKM. The CDR3 length is 12 residues. The V gene lost 7 bases and the J gene lost 8 bases, with 14 bases spanning the gap. The CDR3 nucleotides read TGTGCCAGCACCGGGAGAGTGTGGGGCTACACCTTC. Encoded protein: CASTGRVWGYTF.

This clone appeared a single time. In DNA, the CDR3 is TGTGCCAGCAGTTACGCCGCAGGCTACAATGAGCAGTTCTTC. Its translation is CASSYAAGYNEQFF. The chain carries TRBV6-5 and TRBJ2-1; D remains ambiguous. CDR3 length: 14 residues. V lost 2 bases and J 3 bases, leaving 8 bases between the germline ends. The germline gives CDR1 MNHEY, CDR2 SVGAGI.

The V and J genes are TRBV10-3 and TRBJ1-2; TRBD1 is a possible D gene (5 bases). Germline CDR1 ENHRY, CDR2 SYGVKD. Trimming shortened V by 4 bases and J by 3 bases, and 12 bases separated the two germline ends. This CDR3 has 14 residues. The CDR3 is CAISGGGEHYGYTF. As DNA, the CDR3 is TGTGCCATCAGTGGCGGAGGGGAGCACTATGGCTACACCTTC.

The V call is TRBV4-3, the J call TRBJ2-2; the match to TRBD2 covers 7 bases. Germline CDR1 LGHNA, CDR2 YSLEER. V lost 0 bases, J lost 3 bases, and 10 bases stayed unmatched. The length of the CDR3 is 18 residues. The CDR3 DNA follows: TGCGCCAGCAGCCAAGATCCAGGTTCTGGGAGGGACACCGGGGAGCTGTTTTTT. Protein: CASSQDPGSGRDTGELFF.

The chain has TRBV29-1 and TRBJ1-1; 9 bases line up with TRBD1. The CDR3 has 14 amino acids. The germline V gene encodes CDR1 SQVTM and CDR2 ANQGSEA. The J segment lost 7 bases and the V segment lost 3 bases, leaving 9 bases of the junction unmatched. The CDR3: CSVEPWDRVGEAFF. CDR3 nucleotide sequence: TGCAGCGTTGAGCCCTGGGACAGGGTGGGTGAAGCTTTCTTT.

V is TRBV6-6 and J is TRBJ1-2; 8 positions match TRBD1. The junction had 7 bases not matched to a gene; V was cut back by 5 bases and J by 8 bases. There are 13 residues in the CDR3. Germline V lookup: CDR1 MNHNY, CDR2 SVGAGI (reference sequence). DNA of the CDR3: TGTGCCAGCAGTAAGCAGGGGGCCCAGGGCTACACCTTC. The encoded protein is CASSKQGAQGYTF.

This clone appeared a few times. The V gene is TRBV4-2, the J gene TRBJ2-1; the D gene is possibly TRBD2 (6 bases). This CDR3 has 17 amino acids. V was shortened by 0 bases and J by 4 bases, with 16 bases between the two germline ends. The germline V gene has CDR1 LGHNA and CDR2 YNFKEQ. CDR3 region: CASSQDESGSGYNEQFF. Written as DNA, the CDR3 is TGTGCCAGCAGCCAAGATGAATCCGGGAGTGGTTACAATGAGCAGTTCTTC.

With regard to this clone: One end of the junction varies from germline; a read error may be responsible. This rearrangement joins TRBV5-1 to TRBJ2-6; TRBD1 is a possible D gene (5 bases). Germline CDR1 reads SGHRS; CDR2 reads YFSETQ. CDR3 size: 16 residues. The CDR3: CASSQDGRPGANGLTF. The CDR3 DNA sequence: TGCGCCAGCAGCCAGGACGGCCGGCCTGGGGCCAACGGCCTGACTTTC. The full variable domain, rest sourced from reference TRBV5-1 and TRBJ2-6, is KAGVTQTPRYLIKTRGQQVTLSCSPISGHRSVSWYQQTPGQGLQFLFEYFSETQRNKGNFPGRFSGRQFSNSRSEMNVSTLELGDSALYLCASSQDGRPGANGLTFGAGSRLTVL.

This chain connects TRBV5-1 to TRBJ1-5; TRBD1 aligns across 9 bases. Trimming at V came to 0 bases and at J to 5 bases, leaving 9 bases not matched to a gene. Germline CDR1 and CDR2: SGHRS and YFSETQ. This CDR3 spans 17 amino acids. The CDR3, as DNA: TGCGCCAGCAGCTTGGACGGGACAGGGCTAAGGGATCAGCCCCAGCATTTT. Its translation is CASSLDGTGLRDQPQHF.

The rearrangement joins TRBV30 to TRBJ2-1; TRBD2 agrees at 7 bases. V was clipped by 4 bases and J by 3 bases; unmatched bases: 12. The germline V gene encodes CDR1 GTSNPN and CDR2 SVGIG (reference sequence). The CDR3 extends over 16 amino acids. The CDR3, as DNA: TGTGCCTGGACCACCCGGGGGGAGCGGGACTACAATGAGCAGTTCTTC. It specifies CAWTTRGERDYNEQFF.

V gene TRBV28 combines with J gene TRBJ1-5, with a weak D call TRBD1 (5 bases). CDR1 and CDR2 (germline): MDHEN, SYDVKM. Trimming cost V 2 bases and J 5 bases, with 13 bases left between them. The CDR3 has 15 residues. The CDR3 DNA reads TGTGCCAGCAGTTTAACGTCGTTCAGGGATCAGCCCCAGCATTTT. Its translation is CASSLTSFRDQPQHF.

By share of the sample, this clone is medium-sized. Within the sample, other DNA sequences also encode this same CDR3. The chain carries TRBV4-2 and TRBJ2-3; TRBD2 matches 14 bases. V shed 1 base and J 3 bases; nucleotides not matched to a gene: 6. Germline V lookup: CDR1 LGHNA, CDR2 YNFKEQ. The CDR3 is made up of 18 amino acids. CDR3 in amino acids: CASSQGLAGGPSTDTQYF. DNA of the CDR3: TGTGCCAGCAGCCAAGGACTAGCGGGAGGGCCATCGACAGATACGCAGTATTTT.

The genes are TRBV6-5 and TRBJ1-4; D might be TRBD1 (6 bases). The CDR3 extends over 14 amino acids. Germline assignment: CDR1 MNHEY and CDR2 SVGAGI. The ends were cut back, 5 bases at V and 8 bases at J, with 15 bases in the middle. CDR3 sequence: CASSNRDPREKLFF. Here the CDR3 DNA reads TGTGCCAGCAGTAACAGGGATCCACGGGAAAAACTGTTTTTT.

The CDR3 coding sequence is TGTGCCAGCAGTTGGACCTCAGGGGGCTTCAATCAGCCCCAGCATTTT. Translated, it gives CASSWTSGGFNQPQHF. The chain couples TRBV6-6 to TRBJ1-5; 8 bases align to TRBD1. Trimming removed 4 bases from V and 3 bases from J; junction bases left unmatched: 8. The germline V gene has CDR1 MNHNY and CDR2 SVGAGI (reference sequence). This CDR3 has 16 amino acids.

The rearrangement uses TRBV21-1 and TRBJ1-2. TRBV21-1 has pseudogene status. This CDR3 has 13 amino acids. DNA of the CDR3: TGTGCCAGCAGCAAAGAAACGGGGGGTGGCTACACCTTC. Protein product: CASSKETGGGYTF.

There are a few counts of this clone. This chain links TRBV5-3 with TRBJ1-1; D unclear. TRBV5-3 is filed as an ORF, its function uncertain. The CDR3 consists of 11 residues. V was clipped by 6 bases and J by 4 bases, with 7 bases between them. The CDR3 here is CARNLRTEAFF. For the CDR3, the DNA is TGTGCCAGAAACCTGCGCACTGAAGCTTTCTTT.

V is TRBV28 and J is TRBJ2-7; 7 positions agree with TRBD1. After removal of 6 bases from V and 2 bases from J, the junction contained 10 bases not matched to a gene. In germline, CDR1 is MDHEN, CDR2 SYDVKM. CDR3 length: 15 residues. DNA for the CDR3: TGTGCCAGCAGCTTACCCAGACAGGGCCCCTACGAGCAGTACTTC. As protein: CASSLPRQGPYEQYF.

CDR3: CASSYAEQGFNEQFF. As DNA, the CDR3 is TGTGCCAGCAGTTATGCGGAACAGGGCTTCAATGAGCAGTTCTTC. This chain connects TRBV6-5 to TRBJ2-1; tentative D call: TRBD1 (6 bases). V was pared by 3 bases and J by 6 bases, with 15 bases between. Germline V CDR1 and CDR2: MNHEY, SVGAGI. This CDR3 has 15 amino acids.